This T cell receptor (beta chain) was documented in a study of vaccination and CD4 T cells after COVID-19. This CDR3 is built from 13 residues. Germline values: CDR1 SGHTA, CDR2 FQGNSA. The germline V and J ends were trimmed by 1 base and 3 bases, with 5 bases remaining between them. Cultured CD4+ T-cell DNA underwent Oncomine TCR Beta short-read sequencing. TCRdb passed the PCR reads through MiXCR, listing each CDR3 protein once. The sample shows about 13,000 distinct CDR3 sequences, approximately 75% of them seen only once. With respect to this clonotype: Its matching antigen is unknown.

Indicated treatment: roughly 10-day PBMC culture with coronavirus spike peptide pools or control peptides (ViraFEST assay). The genes are TRBV7-2 and TRBJ2-3; D remains unclear. The sequence was collected from a human donor who had recovered from COVID-19. Material: CD4+ T cells from blood, cultured in vitro. DNA for the CDR3: TGTGCCAGCAGCTTAGATAGGACAGATACGCAGTATTTT. Protein product: CASSLDRTDTQYF.